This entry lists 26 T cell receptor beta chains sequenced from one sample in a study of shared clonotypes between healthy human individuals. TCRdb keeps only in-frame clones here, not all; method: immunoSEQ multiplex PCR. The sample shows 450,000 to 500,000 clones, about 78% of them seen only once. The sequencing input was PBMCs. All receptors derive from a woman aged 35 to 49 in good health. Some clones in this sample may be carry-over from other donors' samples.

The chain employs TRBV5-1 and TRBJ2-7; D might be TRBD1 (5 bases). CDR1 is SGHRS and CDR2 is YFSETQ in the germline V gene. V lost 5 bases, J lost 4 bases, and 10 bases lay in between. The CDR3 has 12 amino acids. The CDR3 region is CASSTGAYEQYF. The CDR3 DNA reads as TGCGCCAGCAGTACTGGGGCGTACGAGCAGTACTTC.

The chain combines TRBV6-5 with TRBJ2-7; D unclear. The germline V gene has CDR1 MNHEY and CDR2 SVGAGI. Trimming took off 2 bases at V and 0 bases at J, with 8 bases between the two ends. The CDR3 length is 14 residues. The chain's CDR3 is CASSYGLSSYEQYF. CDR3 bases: TGTGCCAGCAGTTACGGTCTGAGCTCCTACGAGCAGTACTTC.

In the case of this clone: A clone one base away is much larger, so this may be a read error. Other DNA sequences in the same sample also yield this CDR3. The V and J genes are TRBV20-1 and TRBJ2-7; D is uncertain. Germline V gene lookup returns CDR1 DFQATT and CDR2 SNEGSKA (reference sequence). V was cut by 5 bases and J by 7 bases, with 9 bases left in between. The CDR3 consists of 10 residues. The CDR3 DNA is TGCAGTGCTGGCTACTATGAGCAGTACTTC. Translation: CSAGYYEQYF.

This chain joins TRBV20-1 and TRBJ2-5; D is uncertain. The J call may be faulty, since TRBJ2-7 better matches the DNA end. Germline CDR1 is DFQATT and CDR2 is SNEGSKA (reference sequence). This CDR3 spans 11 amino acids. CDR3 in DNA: TGCAGTGCTCCCGTTCGGAACGAGCAGTACTTC. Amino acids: CSAPVRNEQYF.

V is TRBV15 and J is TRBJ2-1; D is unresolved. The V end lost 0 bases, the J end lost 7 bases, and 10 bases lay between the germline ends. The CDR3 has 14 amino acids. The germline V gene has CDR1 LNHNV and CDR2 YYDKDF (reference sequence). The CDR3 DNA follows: TGTGCCACCAGCAGAGATCCGGGCGAAAATGAGCAGTTCTTC. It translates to CATSRDPGENEQFF.

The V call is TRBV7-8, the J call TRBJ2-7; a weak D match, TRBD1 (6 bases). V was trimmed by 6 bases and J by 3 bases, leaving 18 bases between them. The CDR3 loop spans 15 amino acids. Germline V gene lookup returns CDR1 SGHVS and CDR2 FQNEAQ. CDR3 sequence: CASRKTTGLNYEQYF. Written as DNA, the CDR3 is TGTGCCAGCAGGAAAACAACAGGGCTTAACTACGAGCAGTACTTC.

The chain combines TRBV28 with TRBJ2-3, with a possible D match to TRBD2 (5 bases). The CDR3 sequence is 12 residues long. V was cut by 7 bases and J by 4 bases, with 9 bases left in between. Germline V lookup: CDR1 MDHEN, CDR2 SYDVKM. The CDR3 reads CASKSGPDTQYF. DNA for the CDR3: TGTGCCAGCAAAAGCGGTCCAGATACGCAGTATTTT. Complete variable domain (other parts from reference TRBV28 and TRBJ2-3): DVKVTQSSRYLVKRTGEKVFLECVQDMDHENMFWYRQDPGLGLRLIYFSYDVKMKEKGDIPEGYSVSREKKERFSLILESASTNQTSMYLCASKSGPDTQYFGPGTRLTVL.

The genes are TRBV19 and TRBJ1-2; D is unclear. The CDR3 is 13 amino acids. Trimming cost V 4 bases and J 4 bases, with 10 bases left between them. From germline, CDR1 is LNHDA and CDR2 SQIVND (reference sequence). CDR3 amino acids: CASSTDTTYGYTF. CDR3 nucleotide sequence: TGTGCCAGTAGTACCGACACCACCTATGGCTACACCTTC.

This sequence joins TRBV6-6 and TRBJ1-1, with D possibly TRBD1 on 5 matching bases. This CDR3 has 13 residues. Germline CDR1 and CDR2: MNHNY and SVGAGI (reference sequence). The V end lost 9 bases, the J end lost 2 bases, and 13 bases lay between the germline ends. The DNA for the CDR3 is TGTGCCAGTATGCAGGGCTTAAACACTGAAGCTTTCTTT. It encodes CASMQGLNTEAFF.

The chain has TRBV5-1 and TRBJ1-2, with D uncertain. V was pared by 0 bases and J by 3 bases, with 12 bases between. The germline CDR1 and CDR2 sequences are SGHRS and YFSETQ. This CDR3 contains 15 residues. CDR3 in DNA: TGCGCCAGCAGCTTGGTGGGCAGGTCGGACTATGGCTACACCTTC. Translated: CASSLVGRSDYGYTF.

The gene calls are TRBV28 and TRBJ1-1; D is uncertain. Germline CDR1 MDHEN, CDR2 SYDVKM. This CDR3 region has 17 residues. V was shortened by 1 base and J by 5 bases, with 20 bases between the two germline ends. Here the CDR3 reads CASSLFGAGGFRTEAFF. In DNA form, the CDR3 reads TGTGCCAGCAGTTTATTCGGTGCGGGTGGGTTTCGGACTGAAGCTTTCTTT.

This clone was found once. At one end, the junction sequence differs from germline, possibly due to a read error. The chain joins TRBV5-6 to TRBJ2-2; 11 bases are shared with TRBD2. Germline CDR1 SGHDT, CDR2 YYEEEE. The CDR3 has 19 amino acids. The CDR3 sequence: CTSSLPGLAEDANTGELFF. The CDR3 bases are TGTACCAGCAGCCTACCGGGACTAGCGGAGGACGCGAACACCGGGGAGCTGTTTTTT.

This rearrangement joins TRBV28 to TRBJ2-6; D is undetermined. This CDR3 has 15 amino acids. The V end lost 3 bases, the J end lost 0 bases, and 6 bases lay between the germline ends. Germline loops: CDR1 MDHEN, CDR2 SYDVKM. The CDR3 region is CASSLSSSGANVLTF. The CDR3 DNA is TGTGCCAGCAGTTTGAGTAGCTCTGGGGCCAACGTCCTGACTTTC.

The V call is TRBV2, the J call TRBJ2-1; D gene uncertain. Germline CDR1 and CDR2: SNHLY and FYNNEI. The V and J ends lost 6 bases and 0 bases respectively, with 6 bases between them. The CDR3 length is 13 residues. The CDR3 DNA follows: TGTGCCAGCAGGCTTAGCTCCTACAATGAGCAGTTCTTC. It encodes CASRLSSYNEQFF.

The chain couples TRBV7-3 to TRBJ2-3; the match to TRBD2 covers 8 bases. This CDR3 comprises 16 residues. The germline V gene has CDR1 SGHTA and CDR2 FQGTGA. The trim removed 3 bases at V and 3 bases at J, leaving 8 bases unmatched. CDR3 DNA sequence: TGTGCCAGCAGCTTGGGCGGGAGGTACGGAACAGATACGCAGTATTTT. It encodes CASSLGGRYGTDTQYF.

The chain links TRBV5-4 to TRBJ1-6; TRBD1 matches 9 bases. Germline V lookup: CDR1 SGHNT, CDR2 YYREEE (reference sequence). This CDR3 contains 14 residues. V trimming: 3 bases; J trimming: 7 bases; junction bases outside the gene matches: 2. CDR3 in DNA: TGTGCCAGCAGCTCAGGACAGGGGAATTCACCCCTCCACTTT. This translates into CASSSGQGNSPLHF. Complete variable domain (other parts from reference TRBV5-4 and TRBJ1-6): ETGVTQSPTHLIKTRGQQVTLRCSSQSGHNTVSWYQQALGQGPQFIFQYYREEENGRGNFPPRFSGLQFPNYSSELNVNALELDDSALYLCASSSGQGNSPLHFGNGTRLTVT.

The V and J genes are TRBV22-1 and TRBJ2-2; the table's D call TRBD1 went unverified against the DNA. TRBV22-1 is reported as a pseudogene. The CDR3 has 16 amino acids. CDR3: CPGSAPQGFSTGELFF. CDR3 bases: TGTCCTGGGAGCGCACCCCAGGGGTTCTCCACCGGGGAGCTGTTTTTT.

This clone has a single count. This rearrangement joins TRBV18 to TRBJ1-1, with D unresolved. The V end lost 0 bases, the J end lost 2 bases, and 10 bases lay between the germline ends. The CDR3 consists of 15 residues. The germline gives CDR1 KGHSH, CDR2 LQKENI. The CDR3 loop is CASSPPTVGNTEAFF. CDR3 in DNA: TGTGCCAGCTCACCACCCACAGTAGGAAACACTGAAGCTTTCTTT.

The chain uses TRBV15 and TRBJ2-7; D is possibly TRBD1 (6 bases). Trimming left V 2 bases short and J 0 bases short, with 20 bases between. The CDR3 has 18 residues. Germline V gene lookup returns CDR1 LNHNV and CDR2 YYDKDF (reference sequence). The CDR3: CATSRIRTVGKISYEQYF. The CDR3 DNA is TGTGCCACCAGCAGAATCCGGACAGTGGGGAAGATCTCCTACGAGCAGTACTTC. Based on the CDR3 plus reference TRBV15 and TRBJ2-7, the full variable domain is DAMVIQNPRYQVTQFGKPVTLSCSQTLNHNVMYWYQQKSSQAPKLLFHYYDKDFNNEADTPDNFQSRRPNTSFCFLDIRSPGLGDTAMYLCATSRIRTVGKISYEQYFGPGTRLTVT.

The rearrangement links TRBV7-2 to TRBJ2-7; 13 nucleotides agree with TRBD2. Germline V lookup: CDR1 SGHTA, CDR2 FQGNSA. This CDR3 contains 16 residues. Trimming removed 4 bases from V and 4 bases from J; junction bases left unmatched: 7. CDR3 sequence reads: CASSSPRTSGRYEQYF. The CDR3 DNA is TGTGCCAGCAGCTCCCCCCGGACTAGCGGGAGATACGAGCAGTACTTC.

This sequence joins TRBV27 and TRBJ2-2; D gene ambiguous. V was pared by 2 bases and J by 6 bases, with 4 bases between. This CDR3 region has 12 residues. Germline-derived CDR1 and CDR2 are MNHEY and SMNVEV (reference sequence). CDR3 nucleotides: TGTGCCAGCAGTTTAAGGTCCGGGGAGCTGTTTTTT. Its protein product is CASSLRSGELFF.

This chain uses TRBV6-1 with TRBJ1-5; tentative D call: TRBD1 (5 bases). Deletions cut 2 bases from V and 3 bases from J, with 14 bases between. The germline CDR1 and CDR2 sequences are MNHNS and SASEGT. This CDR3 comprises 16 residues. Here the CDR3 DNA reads TGTGCCAGCAGTGAAACCCCCGACAGACCCAATCAGCCCCAGCATTTT. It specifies CASSETPDRPNQPQHF.

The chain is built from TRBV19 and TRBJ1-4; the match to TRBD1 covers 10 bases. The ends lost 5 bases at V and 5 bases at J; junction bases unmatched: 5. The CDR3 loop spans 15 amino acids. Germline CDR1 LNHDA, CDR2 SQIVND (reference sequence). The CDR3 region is CASSPRTGGNEKLFF. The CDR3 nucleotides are TGTGCCAGTAGTCCCCGGACAGGGGGGAATGAAAAACTGTTTTTT.

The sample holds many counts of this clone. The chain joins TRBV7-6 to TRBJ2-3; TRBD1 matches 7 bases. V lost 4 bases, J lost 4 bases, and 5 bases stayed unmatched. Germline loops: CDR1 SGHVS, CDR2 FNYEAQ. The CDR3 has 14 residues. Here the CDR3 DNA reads TGTGCCAGCAGCTCCTGGGACAGCCCAGATACGCAGTATTTT. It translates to CASSSWDSPDTQYF.

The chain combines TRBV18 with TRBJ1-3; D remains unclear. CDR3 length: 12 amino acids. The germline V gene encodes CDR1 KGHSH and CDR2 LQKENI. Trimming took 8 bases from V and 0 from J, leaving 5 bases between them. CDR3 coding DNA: TGTGCCAGCAAGGGCTCTGGAAACACCATATATTTT. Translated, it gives CASKGSGNTIYF.

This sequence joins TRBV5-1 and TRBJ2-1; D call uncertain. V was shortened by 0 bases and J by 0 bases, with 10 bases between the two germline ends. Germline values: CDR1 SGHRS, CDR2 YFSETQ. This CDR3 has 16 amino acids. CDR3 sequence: CASSLDGASSYNEQFF. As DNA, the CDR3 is TGCGCCAGCAGCTTGGATGGCGCGAGCTCCTACAATGAGCAGTTCTTC.